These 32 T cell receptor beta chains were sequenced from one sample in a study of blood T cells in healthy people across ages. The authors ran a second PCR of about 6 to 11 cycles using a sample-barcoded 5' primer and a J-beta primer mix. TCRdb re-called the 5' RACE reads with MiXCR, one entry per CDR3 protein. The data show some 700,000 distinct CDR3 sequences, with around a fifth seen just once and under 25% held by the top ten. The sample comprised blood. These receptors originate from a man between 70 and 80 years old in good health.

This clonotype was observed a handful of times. For the CDR3, the DNA is TGCAGTGCCGCACTAGTTAGGGGCCGCTACGAGCAGTACTTC. Translation: CSAALVRGRYEQYF. The gene calls are TRBV20-1 and TRBJ2-7; D may match TRBD1 or TRBD2 (5 bases each). CDR1 is DFQATT, CDR2 SNEGSKA, per germline (reference sequence). V was clipped by 6 bases and J by 3 bases, with 18 bases between them. This CDR3 has 14 residues.

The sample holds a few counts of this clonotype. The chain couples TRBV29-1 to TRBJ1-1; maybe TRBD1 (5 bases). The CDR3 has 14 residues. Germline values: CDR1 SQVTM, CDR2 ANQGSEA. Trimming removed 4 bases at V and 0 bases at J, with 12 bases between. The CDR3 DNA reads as TGCAGCGTTGGGGAGGGGCGGGTGAACACTGAAGCTTTCTTT. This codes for CSVGEGRVNTEAFF.

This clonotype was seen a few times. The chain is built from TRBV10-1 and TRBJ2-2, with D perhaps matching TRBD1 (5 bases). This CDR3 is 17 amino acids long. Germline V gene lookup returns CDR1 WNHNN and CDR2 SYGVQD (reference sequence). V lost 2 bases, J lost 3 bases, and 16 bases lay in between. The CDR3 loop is CASSENRLRVDTGELFF. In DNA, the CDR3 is TGCGCCAGCAGTGAGAACAGGCTCCGGGTAGACACCGGGGAGCTGTTTTTT.

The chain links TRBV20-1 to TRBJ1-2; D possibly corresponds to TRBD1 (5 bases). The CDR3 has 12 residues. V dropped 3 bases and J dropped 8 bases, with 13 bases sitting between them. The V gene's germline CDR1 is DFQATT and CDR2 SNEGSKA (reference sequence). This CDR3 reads CSARRDRRGYTF. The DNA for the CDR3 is TGCAGTGCTAGGCGGGACCGACGGGGCTACACCTTC.

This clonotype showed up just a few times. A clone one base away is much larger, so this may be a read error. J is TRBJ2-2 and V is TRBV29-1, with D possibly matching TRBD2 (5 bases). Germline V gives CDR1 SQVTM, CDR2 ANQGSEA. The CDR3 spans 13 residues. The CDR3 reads CSVLALNTGELLF. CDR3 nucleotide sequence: TGCAGCGTTCTGGCGCTGAACACCGGGGAGCTGCTTTTT.

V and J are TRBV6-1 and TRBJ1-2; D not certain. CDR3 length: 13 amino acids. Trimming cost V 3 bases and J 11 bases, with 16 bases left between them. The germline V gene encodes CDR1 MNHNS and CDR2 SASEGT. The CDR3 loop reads CASSDEAGLSYTF. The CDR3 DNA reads TGTGCCAGCAGTGACGAGGCAGGTTTATCGTACACCTTC.

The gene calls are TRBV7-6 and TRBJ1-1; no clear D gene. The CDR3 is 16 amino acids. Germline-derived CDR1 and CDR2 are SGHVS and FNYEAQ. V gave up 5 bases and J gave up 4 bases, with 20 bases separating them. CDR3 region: CASSDTPEWAITEAFF. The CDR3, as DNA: TGTGCCAGCAGCGACACCCCTGAGTGGGCGATCACTGAAGCTTTCTTT.

In nucleotides, the CDR3 is TGTGCCAGCAGTTATAAGGGATTTGCCTACGAGCAGTACTTC. Encoded protein: CASSYKGFAYEQYF. This chain joins TRBV6-5 and TRBJ2-7; no clear D. The ends were cut back, 3 bases at V and 2 bases at J, with 11 bases in the middle. This CDR3 contains 14 residues. The germline gives CDR1 MNHEY, CDR2 SVGAGI.

DNA for the CDR3: TGTGCCAGCAGGAGGGACAGCTCCGTTGAGACCCAGTACTTC. This encodes CASRRDSSVETQYF. The rearrangement joins TRBV6-6 to TRBJ2-5; the match to TRBD1 covers 7 bases. With 6 bases clipped from V and 5 bases from J, the junction kept 9 bases outside the gene matches. Germline CDR1 and CDR2: MNHNY and SVGAGI (reference sequence). The CDR3 has 14 amino acids.

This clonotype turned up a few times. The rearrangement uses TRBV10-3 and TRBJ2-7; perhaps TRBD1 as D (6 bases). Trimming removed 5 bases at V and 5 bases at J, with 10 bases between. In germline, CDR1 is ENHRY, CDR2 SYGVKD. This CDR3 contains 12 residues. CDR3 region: CAISFSGDEQYF. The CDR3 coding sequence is TGTGCCATCAGTTTTTCAGGGGACGAGCAGTACTTC.

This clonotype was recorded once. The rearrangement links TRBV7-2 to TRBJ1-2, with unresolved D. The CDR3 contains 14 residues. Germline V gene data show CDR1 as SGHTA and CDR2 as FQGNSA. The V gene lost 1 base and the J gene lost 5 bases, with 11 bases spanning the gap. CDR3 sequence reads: CASSLGGRQYGYTF. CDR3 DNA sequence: TGTGCCAGCAGCTTAGGAGGGCGCCAATATGGCTACACCTTC.

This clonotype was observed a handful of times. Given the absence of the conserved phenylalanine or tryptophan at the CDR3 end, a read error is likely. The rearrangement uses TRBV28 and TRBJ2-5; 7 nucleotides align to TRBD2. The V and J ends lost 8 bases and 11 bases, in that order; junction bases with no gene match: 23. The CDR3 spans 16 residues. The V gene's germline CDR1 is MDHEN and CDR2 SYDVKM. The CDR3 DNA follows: TGTGCCAGCTCAGGAGGTGAACCAGCGGGATGGGGAGAGCAGTACGTC. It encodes CASSGGEPAGWGEQYV.

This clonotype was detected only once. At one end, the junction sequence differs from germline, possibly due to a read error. The CDR3 DNA sequence: TGTGCCAGCAGCTTAGCGGTGAGCTCTGGGGCCAACGTCCCGACTTTC. Its protein is CASSLAVSSGANVPTF. The V call is TRBV7-2, the J call TRBJ2-6; the D gene is possibly TRBD1 (5 bases). Germline V gene sequence: CDR1 SGHTA, CDR2 FQGNSA. This CDR3 is built from 16 residues.

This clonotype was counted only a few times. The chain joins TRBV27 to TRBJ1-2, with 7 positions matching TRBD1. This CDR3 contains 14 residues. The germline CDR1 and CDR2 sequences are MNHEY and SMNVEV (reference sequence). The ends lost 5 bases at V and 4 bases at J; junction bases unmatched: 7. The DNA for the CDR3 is TGTGCCAGCAGTGCCCGGGACAGCCGCTATGGCTACACCTTC. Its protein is CASSARDSRYGYTF.

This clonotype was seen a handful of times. CDR3 sequence (DNA): TGTGCCAGCAGCTTGGCGGACAGGGCCCCCGAGGCTTTCTTT. It is translated as CASSLADRAPEAFF. This chain connects TRBV7-9 to TRBJ1-1; TRBD1 matches at 8 bases. The CDR3 sequence is 14 residues long. V trimming: 3 bases; J trimming: 11 bases; junction bases outside the gene matches: 11. Per the germline V gene, CDR1 is SEHNR and CDR2 is FQNEAQ (reference sequence).

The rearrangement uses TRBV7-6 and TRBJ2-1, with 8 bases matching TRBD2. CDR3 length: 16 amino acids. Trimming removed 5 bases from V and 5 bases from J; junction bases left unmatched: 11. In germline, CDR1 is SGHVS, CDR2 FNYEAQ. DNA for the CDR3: TGTGCCAGCAGCATTCTCCAGCGGGGGCCTAACAATGAGCAGTTCTTC. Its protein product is CASSILQRGPNNEQFF. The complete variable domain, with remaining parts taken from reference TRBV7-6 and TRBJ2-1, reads GAGVSQSPRYKVTKRGQDVALRCDPISGHVSLYWYRQALGQGPEFLTYFNYEAQQDKSGLPNDRFSAERPEGSISTLTIQRTEQRDSAMYRCASSILQRGPNNEQFFGPGTRLTVL.

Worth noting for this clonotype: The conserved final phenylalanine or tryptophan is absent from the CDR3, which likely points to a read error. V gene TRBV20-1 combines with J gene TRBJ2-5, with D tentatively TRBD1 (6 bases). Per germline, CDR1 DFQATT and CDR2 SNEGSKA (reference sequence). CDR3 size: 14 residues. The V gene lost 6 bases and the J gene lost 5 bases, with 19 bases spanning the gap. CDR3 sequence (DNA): TGCAGTGCAACCGACAGGCGCCTGAGGGAGACCCAGTACTGC. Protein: CSATDRRLRETQYC.

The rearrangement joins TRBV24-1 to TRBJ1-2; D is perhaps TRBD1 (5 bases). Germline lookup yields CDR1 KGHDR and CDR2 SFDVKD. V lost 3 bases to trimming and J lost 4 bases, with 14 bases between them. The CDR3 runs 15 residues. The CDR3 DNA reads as TGTGCCACCAGTGATCCCGAGGACAAGGTCTATGGCTACACCTTC. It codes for CATSDPEDKVYGYTF.

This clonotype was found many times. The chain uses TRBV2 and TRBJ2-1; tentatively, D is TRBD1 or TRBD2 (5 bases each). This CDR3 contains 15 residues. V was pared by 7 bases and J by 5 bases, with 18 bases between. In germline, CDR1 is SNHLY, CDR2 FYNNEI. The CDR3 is CASKVEGFGNNEQFF. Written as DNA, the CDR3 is TGTGCCAGCAAGGTTGAGGGGTTTGGGAACAATGAGCAGTTCTTC.

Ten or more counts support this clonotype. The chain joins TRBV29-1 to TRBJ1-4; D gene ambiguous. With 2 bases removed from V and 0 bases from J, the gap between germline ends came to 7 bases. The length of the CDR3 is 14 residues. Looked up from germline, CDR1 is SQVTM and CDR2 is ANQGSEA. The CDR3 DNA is TGCAGCGTTGAATACGGTGCAACTAATGAAAAACTGTTTTTT. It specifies CSVEYGATNEKLFF.

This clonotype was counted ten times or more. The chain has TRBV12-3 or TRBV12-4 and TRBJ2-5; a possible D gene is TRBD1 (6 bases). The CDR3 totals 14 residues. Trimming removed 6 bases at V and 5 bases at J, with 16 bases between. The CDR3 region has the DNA TGTGCCAGCAGCGACACAGGGATCTGGGAGACCCAGTACTTC. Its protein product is CASSDTGIWETQYF.

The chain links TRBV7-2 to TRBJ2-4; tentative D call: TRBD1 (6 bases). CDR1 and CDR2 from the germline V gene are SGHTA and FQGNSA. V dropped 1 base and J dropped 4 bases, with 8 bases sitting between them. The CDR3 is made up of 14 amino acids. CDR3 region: CASSLEGTKNIQYF. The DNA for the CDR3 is TGTGCCAGCAGCTTAGAGGGGACAAAAAACATTCAGTACTTC.

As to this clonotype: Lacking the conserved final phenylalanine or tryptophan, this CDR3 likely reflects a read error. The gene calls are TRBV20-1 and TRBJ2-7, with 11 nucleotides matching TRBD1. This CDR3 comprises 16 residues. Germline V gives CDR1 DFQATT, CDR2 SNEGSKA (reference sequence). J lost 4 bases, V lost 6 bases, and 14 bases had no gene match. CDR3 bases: TGCAGTGCGGATGAGGACAGGGGGCGGAATTTGTACGAGCAGTACTCC. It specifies CSADEDRGRNLYEQYS.

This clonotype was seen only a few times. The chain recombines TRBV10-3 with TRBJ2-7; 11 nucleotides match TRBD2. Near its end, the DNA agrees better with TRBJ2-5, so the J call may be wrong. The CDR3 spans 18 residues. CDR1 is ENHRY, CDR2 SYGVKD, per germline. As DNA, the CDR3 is TGTGCCATCAGTGAGCACCCGATCACTAGCGGGAGTACGGAGACCCAGTACTTC. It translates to CAISEHPITSGSTETQYF.

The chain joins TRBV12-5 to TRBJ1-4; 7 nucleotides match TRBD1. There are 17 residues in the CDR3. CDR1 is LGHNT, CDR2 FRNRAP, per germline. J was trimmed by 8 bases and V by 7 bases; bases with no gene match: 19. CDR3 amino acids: CASAEINVWDSSEKLFF. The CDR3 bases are TGTGCTAGTGCCGAAATAAACGTCTGGGACAGTTCCGAAAAACTGTTTTTT.

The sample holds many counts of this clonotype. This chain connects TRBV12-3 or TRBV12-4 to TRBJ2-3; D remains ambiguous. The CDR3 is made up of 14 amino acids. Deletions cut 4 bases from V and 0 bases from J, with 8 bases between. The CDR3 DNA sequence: TGTGCCAGCAGTTGGCAGTCTAGCACAGATACGCAGTATTTT. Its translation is CASSWQSSTDTQYF.

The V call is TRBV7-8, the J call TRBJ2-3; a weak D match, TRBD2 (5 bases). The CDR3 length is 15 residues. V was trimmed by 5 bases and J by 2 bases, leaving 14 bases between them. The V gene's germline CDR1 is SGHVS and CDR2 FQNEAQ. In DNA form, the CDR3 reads TGTGCCAGCAGCGAGCGGAGCGGAAACACAGATACGCAGTATTTT. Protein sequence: CASSERSGNTDTQYF.

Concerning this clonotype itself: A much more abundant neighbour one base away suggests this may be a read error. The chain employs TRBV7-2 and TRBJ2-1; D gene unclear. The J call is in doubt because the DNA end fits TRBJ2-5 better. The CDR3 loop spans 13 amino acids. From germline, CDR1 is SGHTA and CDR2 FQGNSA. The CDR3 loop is CASSLELGKTQYF. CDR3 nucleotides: TGTGCCAGCAGCTTAGAGTTGGGAAAGACCCAGTACTTC.

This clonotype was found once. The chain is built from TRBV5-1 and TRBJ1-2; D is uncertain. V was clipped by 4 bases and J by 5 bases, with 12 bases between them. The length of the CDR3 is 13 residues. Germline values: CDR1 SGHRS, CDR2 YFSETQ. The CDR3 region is CASSPDTLYGYTF. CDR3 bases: TGCGCCAGCAGCCCCGACACGCTGTATGGCTACACCTTC.

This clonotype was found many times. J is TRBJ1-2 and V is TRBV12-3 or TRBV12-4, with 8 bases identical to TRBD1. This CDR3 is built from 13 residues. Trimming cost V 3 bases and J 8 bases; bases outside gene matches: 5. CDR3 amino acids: CASSFPGQGGYTF. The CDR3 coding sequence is TGTGCCAGCAGTTTCCCAGGACAGGGCGGCTACACCTTC.

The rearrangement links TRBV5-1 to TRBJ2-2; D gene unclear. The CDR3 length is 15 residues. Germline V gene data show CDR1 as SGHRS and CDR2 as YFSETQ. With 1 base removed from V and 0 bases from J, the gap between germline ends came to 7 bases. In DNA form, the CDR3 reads TGCGCCAGCAGCTTGACGACCTCGAACACCGGGGAGCTGTTTTTT. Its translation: CASSLTTSNTGELFF. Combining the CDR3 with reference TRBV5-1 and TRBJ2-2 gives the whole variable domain KAGVTQTPRYLIKTRGQQVTLSCSPISGHRSVSWYQQTPGQGLQFLFEYFSETQRNKGNFPGRFSGRQFSNSRSEMNVSTLELGDSALYLCASSLTTSNTGELFFGEGSRLTVL.

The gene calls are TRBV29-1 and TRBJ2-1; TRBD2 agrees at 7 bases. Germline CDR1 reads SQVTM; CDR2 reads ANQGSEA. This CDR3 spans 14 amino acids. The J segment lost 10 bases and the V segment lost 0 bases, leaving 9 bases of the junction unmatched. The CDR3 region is CSVEDRTQRGEQFF. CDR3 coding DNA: TGCAGCGTTGAAGATCGGACCCAGCGGGGCGAGCAGTTCTTC.